The 30 T cell receptor beta chains presented below share a single source sample, sequenced in a study of T cell clonality in common variable immunodeficiency. Overall study results and limits: Common variable immunodeficiency TCR beta sequences reportedly had fewer deletions and N-nucleotide insertions.

Their target antigens are unknown. This table comes from immunoSEQ multiplex PCR, and its TCRdb copy is limited to in-frame clones, with some not included. The profile covers about 9,200 clones, none occurring a single time. Material for sequencing was peripheral blood mononuclear cells. The receptors come from a human donor with common variable immunodeficiency.

This clone was seen ten or more times. From the germline J gene comes the end of the CDR3, since the read stops 3 residues before it. This chain joins TRBV2 and TRBJ2-5, with D tentatively TRBD1 (6 bases). This CDR3 has 17 residues. With 5 bases removed from V and 4 bases from J, the gap between germline ends came to 23 bases. Germline lookup yields CDR1 SNHLY and CDR2 FYNNEI. The CDR3 reads CASSTTGPTKRRETQYF. The covered CDR3 bases are TGTGCCAGCAGTACGACAGGCCCCACCAAACGAAGAGAGACC.

By share, this clone ranks as medium-sized. The observed sequence ends 3 residues before the CDR3 terminus, with the missing tail filled in from the germline J gene. This chain links TRBV18 with TRBJ2-7; no firm D call. Germline lookup yields CDR1 KGHSH and CDR2 LQKENI. Trimming took off 2 bases at V and 3 bases at J, with 5 bases between the two ends. The CDR3 consists of 12 residues. The CDR3 loop reads CASSPVVYEQYF. Incomplete CDR3 DNA: TGTGCCAGCTCACCAGTAGTCTACGAG. The variable domain in full, completed from reference TRBV18 and TRBJ2-7, reads NAGVMQNPRHLVRRRGQEARLRCSPMKGHSHVYWYRQLPEEGLKFMVYLQKENIIDESGMPKERFSAEFPKEGPSILRIQQVVRGDSAAYFCASSPVVYEQYFGPGTRLTVT.

With respect to this clone: The read ends 3 residues early relative to the CDR3; the germline J gene fills the gap. The V and J genes are TRBV19 and TRBJ2-5, with TRBD1 as a possible D gene (7 bases). The CDR3 is made up of 15 amino acids. In germline, CDR1 is LNHDA, CDR2 SQIVND (reference sequence). The ends were cut back, 6 bases at V and 6 bases at J, with 20 bases in the middle. CDR3 bases read: TGTGCCAGTAGACCCATCCAGGGGGGAGATAAGACC. Protein product: CASRPIQGGDKT. The whole CDR3 sequence reads CASRPIQGGDKTQYF.

This clone was seen many times. The missing CDR3 end, 3 residues past where the read stops, is filled in from the germline J gene. This chain connects TRBV11-2 to TRBJ2-2; D is unclear. V shed 4 bases and J shed 3 bases, with 6 bases lying between them. The CDR3 extends over 13 amino acids. Germline V gene data show CDR1 as SGHAT and CDR2 as FQNNGV. CDR3 DNA (partial): TGTGCCAGCAGCTCAAGGGACACCGGGGAG. Protein: CASSSRDTGE. The complete CDR3 protein is CASSSRDTGELFF.

This clone has ten or more counts. The CDR3 end falls 3 residues outside the read, so it is completed with the germline J gene. The V gene is TRBV7-9, the J gene TRBJ1-2; TRBD1 is a possible D gene (6 bases). Trimming took 1 base from V and 5 from J, leaving 8 bases between them. The CDR3 length is 13 residues. Germline V gives CDR1 SEHNR, CDR2 FQNEAQ (reference sequence). The CDR3 sequence is CASSLGQGYGYTF. The sequenced part of the CDR3 DNA is TGTGCCAGCAGCTTAGGCCAGGGGTATGGC.

This clone was recorded at least ten times. The CDR3 is cut off 3 residues early in the read; its end comes from the germline J gene. The chain recombines TRBV5-1 with TRBJ2-3, with a weak D call TRBD1 (6 bases). Trimming stripped 4 bases from V and 4 bases from J, with 13 bases between. The CDR3 runs to 14 residues. The germline V gene encodes CDR1 SGHRS and CDR2 YFSETQ. The chain's CDR3 is CASSPATGPDTQYF. The covered CDR3 bases are TGCGCCAGCAGCCCGGCGACAGGCCCAGATACG.

This clone was counted many times. The read falls 3 residues short of the CDR3 end, and the missing part is taken from the germline J gene. This sequence joins TRBV5-1 and TRBJ1-2, with D perhaps matching TRBD1 (6 bases). CDR3 length equals 14 residues. CDR1 is SGHRS and CDR2 is YFSETQ in the germline V gene. Here the CDR3 reads CASSLGQVIEGYTF. The CDR3 DNA, read in part, is TGCGCCAGCAGCTTGGGACAGGTCATCGAAGGC.

This clone was recorded at least ten times. The read terminates 3 residues before the CDR3 end, so the remaining end is supplied by the germline J gene. The V and J genes are TRBV7-2 and TRBJ2-4; unclear D gene. The germline V and J ends were trimmed by 3 bases and 0 bases, with 6 bases remaining between them. Germline lookup yields CDR1 SGHTA and CDR2 FQGNSA. This CDR3 region has 14 residues. CDR3 bases read: TGTGCCAGCAGCTTCTCCCTAGCCAAAAACATT. It is translated as CASSFSLAKNI. The complete CDR3 protein is CASSFSLAKNIQYF.

This clone is deemed medium-sized. The read gets to within 3 residues of the CDR3 end, and the germline J gene fills in the rest. The V and J genes are TRBV5-1 and TRBJ2-5; 7 nucleotides align to TRBD1. Germline values: CDR1 SGHRS, CDR2 YFSETQ. The CDR3 has 15 residues. The ends lost 4 bases at V and 5 bases at J; junction bases unmatched: 11. The CDR3 loop reads CASSVAGVRGETQYF. Partial CDR3 DNA: TGCGCCAGCAGCGTGGCTGGCGTCAGGGGGGAGACC. The whole variable domain, filled in from reference TRBV5-1 and TRBJ2-5, reads KAGVTQTPRYLIKTRGQQVTLSCSPISGHRSVSWYQQTPGQGLQFLFEYFSETQRNKGNFPGRFSGRQFSNSRSEMNVSTLELGDSALYLCASSVAGVRGETQYFGPGTRLLVL.

This clone was picked up many times. The read halts 3 residues ahead of the CDR3 end, with the missing end drawn from the germline J gene. This sequence joins TRBV11-2 and TRBJ1-4; tentatively, D is TRBD1 (5 bases). The CDR3 covers 14 residues. Trimming took 5 bases from V and 8 from J, leaving 15 bases between them. CDR1 and CDR2 (germline): SGHAT, FQNNGV. The covered CDR3 bases are TGTGCCAGCAGCCCTGGAGGGGTTGGAGAAAAA. Its protein is CASSPGGVGEK. The CDR3, in full, reads CASSPGGVGEKLFF.

This clone came up many times. Read sequence stops 3 residues before the CDR3 end, and the germline J gene provides the missing end. The chain is built from TRBV9 and TRBJ2-1; the match to TRBD2 covers 11 bases. The CDR3 runs 15 residues. The V segment lost 3 bases and the J segment 9 bases; nucleotides outside the gene matches: 8. Germline V gives CDR1 SGDLS, CDR2 YYNGEE. The CDR3 loop reads CASSAYSGGAIEQFF. The part of the CDR3 DNA that was read is TGTGCCAGCAGCGCCTATAGCGGGGGGGCCATTGAG. Together with reference TRBV9 and TRBJ2-1, the CDR3 gives the full variable domain: DSGVTQTPKHLITATGQRVTLRCSPRSGDLSVYWYQQSLDQGLQFLIQYYNGEERAKGNILERFSAQQFPDLHSELNLSSLELGDSALYFCASSAYSGGAIEQFFGPGTRLTVL.

This clone was seen repeatedly, ten times or more. The read terminates 3 residues ahead of where the CDR3 ends, so the germline J gene completes it. J is TRBJ2-5 and V is TRBV2; TRBD2 might be the D (5 bases). V lost 6 bases, J lost 5 bases, and 16 bases lay in between. This CDR3 spans 14 amino acids. Germline-derived CDR1 and CDR2 are SNHLY and FYNNEI. CDR3 DNA, as far as it was read: TGTGCCAGCAGGGTTGACTATTCCCGGGAGACC. Its translation is CASRVDYSRET. The entire CDR3 reads CASRVDYSRETQYF. Full variable domain (rest looked up from reference TRBV2 and TRBJ2-5): EPEVTQTPSHQVTQMGQEVILRCVPISNHLYFYWYRQILGQKVEFLVSFYNNEISEKSEIFDDQFSVERPDGSNFTLKIRSTKLEDSAMYFCASRVDYSRETQYFGPGTRLLVL.

Remarks on this clone: It is likely a read error: a sequence one base away is far more abundant. The CDR3 end is not reached by the read, which stops 3 residues before it; the germline J gene fills it in. Other DNA sequences from this sample encode an identical CDR3 as well. The chain is built from TRBV18 and TRBJ2-3, with D possibly TRBD2 on 5 matching bases. Germline values: CDR1 KGHSH, CDR2 LQKENI. This CDR3 comprises 15 residues. Trimming removed 5 bases at V and 0 bases at J, with 12 bases between. CDR3 loop: CASSGNTGSTDTQYF. The CDR3 bases that were read are TGTGCCAGCTCAGGAAACACGGGGAGCACAGATACG. Full variable domain (outside the CDR3, taken from reference TRBV18 and TRBJ2-3): NAGVMQNPRHLVRRRGQEARLRCSPMKGHSHVYWYRQLPEEGLKFMVYLQKENIIDESGMPKERFSAEFPKEGPSILRIQQVVRGDSAAYFCASSGNTGSTDTQYFGPGTRLTVL.

This clone was observed a handful of times. The covered CDR3 bases are TGTGCCAGTAGCCCTGGGGACAGGGCATTGGGCAATCAGCCC. Its translation is CASSPGDRALGNQP. The complete CDR3 protein is CASSPGDRALGNQPQHF. The genes are TRBV19 and TRBJ1-5; 9 positions agree with TRBD1. The read ends 3 residues early relative to the CDR3; the germline J gene fills the gap. This CDR3 is built from 17 residues. CDR1 LNHDA and CDR2 SQIVND come from the germline V gene (reference sequence). With 6 bases clipped from V and 2 bases from J, the junction kept 11 bases outside the gene matches.

This clone has ten or more counts. The missing CDR3 end, 3 residues past where the read stops, is filled in from the germline J gene. V is TRBV2 and J is TRBJ1-4; 7 nucleotides align to TRBD1. Germline V CDR1 and CDR2: SNHLY, FYNNEI. With 6 bases clipped from V and 7 bases from J, the junction kept 8 bases outside the gene matches. The CDR3 extends over 14 amino acids. The CDR3 spells CASRGGTAAEKLFF. The DNA read from the CDR3 is TGTGCCAGCAGGGGAGGGACAGCAGCTGAAAAA.

This clone was counted ten times or more. The read falls 3 residues short of the CDR3 end, and the missing part is taken from the germline J gene. The chain recombines TRBV6-2 or TRBV6-3 with TRBJ2-7; 7 bases map to TRBD2. This CDR3 contains 14 residues. Unmatched junction bases numbered 1, after V lost 2 bases and J lost 0 bases. From germline, CDR1 is MNHEY and CDR2 SVGEGT. The sequenced CDR3 bases are TGTGCCAGCAGTTACCGGGACTACTCCTACGAG. The encoded protein is CASSYRDYSYE. The full CDR3 protein reads CASSYRDYSYEQYF.

This clone has ten or more counts. Read data end 3 residues before the CDR3 end; the end is taken from the germline J gene. This chain joins TRBV5-4 and TRBJ1-3, with 7 bases lining up with TRBD1. The germline V gene encodes CDR1 SGHNT and CDR2 YYREEE (reference sequence). After removal of 1 base from V and 2 bases from J, the junction contained 6 bases not matched to a gene. The CDR3 loop spans 16 amino acids. The CDR3 DNA, read in part, is TGTGCCAGCAGCTTGTTCCCAGGGGGAACTGGAAACACC. This codes for CASSLFPGGTGNT. Given in full, the CDR3 is CASSLFPGGTGNTIYF. Variable domain in full (rest from reference TRBV5-4 and TRBJ1-3): ETGVTQSPTHLIKTRGQQVTLRCSSQSGHNTVSWYQQALGQGPQFIFQYYREEENGRGNFPPRFSGLQFPNYSSELNVNALELDDSALYLCASSLFPGGTGNTIYFGEGSWLTVV.

In this sample, this clone turned up many times. The missing CDR3 end, 3 residues past where the read stops, is filled in from the germline J gene. This rearrangement joins TRBV20-1 to TRBJ1-1; D is uncertain. The CDR3 totals 14 residues. The germline V and J ends were trimmed by 6 bases and 2 bases, with 16 bases remaining between them. The germline CDR1 and CDR2 sequences are DFQATT and SNEGSKA (reference sequence). The covered CDR3 bases are TGCAGTGCGAGAATATTTCCCGGTAACACTGAA. Amino acids: CSARIFPGNTE. In full, the CDR3 is CSARIFPGNTEAFF.

This clone was counted at least ten times. The DNA ends 3 residues before the CDR3 does, and the rest of the CDR3 is filled in from the germline J gene. The V and J genes are TRBV5-4 and TRBJ2-1; D may be TRBD2 (5 bases). Looked up from germline, CDR1 is SGHNT and CDR2 is YYREEE (reference sequence). The CDR3 spans 14 residues. V lost 1 base to trimming and J lost 7 bases, with 12 bases between them. CDR3 bases read: TGTGCCAGCAGCTTGAGCGGCGCCAGTAATGAG. Protein product: CASSLSGASNE. The CDR3 in its entirety is CASSLSGASNEQFF.

This clone was seen repeatedly, ten times or more. The missing CDR3 end, 3 residues past where the read stops, is filled in from the germline J gene. The chain carries TRBV7-8 and TRBJ2-1; 10 bases line up with TRBD2. Germline CDR1 reads SGHVS; CDR2 reads FQNEAQ. This CDR3 is 14 amino acids long. The V segment lost 8 bases and the J segment 9 bases; nucleotides outside the gene matches: 10. The CDR3 sequence is CASATRPSGSEQFF. The DNA read from the CDR3 is TGTGCCAGCGCCACCCGTCCTAGCGGGAGTGAG.

This clone was seen repeatedly, ten times or more. CDR3 sequence reads: CASSFYDSHNEQFF. The sequenced CDR3 bases are TGCGCCAGCAGCTTTTACGACAGTCACAATGAG. The J gene is TRBJ2-1, the V gene TRBV5-1; tentatively, D is TRBD1 (5 bases). The missing CDR3 end, 3 residues past where the read stops, is filled in from the germline J gene. The germline V gene has CDR1 SGHRS and CDR2 YFSETQ. V shed 2 bases and J shed 5 bases, with 11 bases lying between them. This CDR3 has 14 amino acids.

This clone has a count of ten or more. The CDR3 end falls 3 residues outside the read, so it is completed with the germline J gene. The chain uses TRBV19 and TRBJ1-5, with TRBD1 matching over 7 bases. The CDR3 sequence is 15 residues long. Germline CDR1 LNHDA, CDR2 SQIVND (reference sequence). The junction had 16 bases not matched to a gene; V was cut back by 8 bases and J by 9 bases. The CDR3 bases that were read are TGTGCCAGTTCAAGACAGGGCGAAGGCCTCAGGCCC. Translated: CASSRQGEGLRP. The entire CDR3 protein is CASSRQGEGLRPQHF.

This clone has ten or more counts. Read data end 3 residues before the CDR3 end; the end is taken from the germline J gene. The rearrangement uses TRBV5-1 and TRBJ1-4, with 11 bases identical to TRBD1. Germline CDR1 and CDR2: SGHRS and YFSETQ. The V and J ends lost 3 bases and 8 bases, in that order; junction bases with no gene match: 6. The CDR3 runs to 15 residues. The CDR3 sequence is CASSWSGQGGEKLFF. The covered CDR3 bases are TGCGCCAGCAGCTGGTCGGGACAGGGGGGAGAAAAA.

This clone was counted many times. The CDR3 end lies 3 residues beyond the end of the read and is filled in from the germline J gene. The chain couples TRBV11-3 to TRBJ1-2; weak D call: TRBD1 (6 bases). The CDR3 is 13 amino acids. V was pared by 5 bases and J by 6 bases, with 13 bases between. Germline loops: CDR1 SGHNT, CDR2 YENEEA. CDR3 DNA (partial): TGTGCCAGCAGCCTACAGGGTGTGGATGGC. The encoded protein is CASSLQGVDG. From start to end, the CDR3 is CASSLQGVDGYTF.

Ten or more counts support this clone. The read ends 3 residues shy of where the CDR3 ends; the end is completed using the germline J gene. The chain joins TRBV5-1 to TRBJ2-1; D is unclear. Germline CDR1 SGHRS, CDR2 YFSETQ. The V end was cut by 3 bases, the J end by 6 bases, with 4 bases between. The CDR3 is 11 residues long. The CDR3 protein is CASSWANEQFF. CDR3 bases read: TGCGCCAGCAGCTGGGCCAATGAG.

This clone was found many times. The read falls 3 residues short of the CDR3 end, and the missing part is taken from the germline J gene. This chain connects TRBV18 to TRBJ1-1; D is undetermined. The CDR3 runs 13 residues. V was shortened by 6 bases and J by 3 bases, with 11 bases between the two germline ends. In germline, CDR1 is KGHSH, CDR2 LQKENI. The CDR3: CASSALGDTEAFF. The DNA read from the CDR3 is TGTGCCAGCTCGGCCCTCGGGGACACTGAA.

This clone was observed at least ten times. The read stops 3 residues short of the end of the CDR3; the missing end is completed from the germline J gene. V and J are TRBV7-6 and TRBJ1-1, with D unresolved. Germline CDR1 and CDR2: SGHVS and FNYEAQ. V was cut by 2 bases and J by 7 bases, with 11 bases left in between. This CDR3 is built from 13 residues. The CDR3 spells CASSLQIINEAFF. The CDR3 DNA, read in part, is TGTGCCAGCAGCTTACAGATAATTAATGAA. The variable domain in full, completed from reference TRBV7-6 and TRBJ1-1, reads GAGVSQSPRYKVTKRGQDVALRCDPISGHVSLYWYRQALGQGPEFLTYFNYEAQQDKSGLPNDRFSAERPEGSISTLTIQRTEQRDSAMYRCASSLQIINEAFFGQGTRLTVV.

This clone was observed a handful of times. The CDR3 extends 3 residues past the end of the read, so its final part is completed from the germline J gene. The rearrangement uses TRBV6-2 or TRBV6-3 and TRBJ2-5; D perhaps matches TRBD2 (6 bases). CDR3 size: 15 residues. The V gene lost 2 bases and the J gene lost 6 bases, with 16 bases spanning the gap. Germline CDR1 reads MNHEY; CDR2 reads SVGEGT. The CDR3 bases that were read are TGTGCCAGCAGTTACGGGGGGTTGGGCAAGCAGACC. It specifies CASSYGGLGKQT. The whole CDR3 is CASSYGGLGKQTQYF.

Ten or more counts support this clone. Sequencing ends 3 residues short of the CDR3 end; the germline J gene provides the rest. The gene calls are TRBV5-1 and TRBJ1-2, with D maybe TRBD1 (5 bases). The CDR3 has 16 amino acids. Trimming removed 0 bases at V and 0 bases at J, with 12 bases between. Germline V lookup: CDR1 SGHRS, CDR2 YFSETQ. The CDR3 sequence is CASSLAGGPPNYGYTF. The part of the CDR3 DNA that was read is TGCGCCAGCAGCTTGGCCGGGGGACCCCCTAACTATGGC.

This clone was recorded many times. Read data end 3 residues before the CDR3 end; the end is taken from the germline J gene. This chain joins TRBV7-2 and TRBJ2-1, with TRBD1 matching over 8 bases. This CDR3 has 15 amino acids. Trimming at V came to 4 bases and at J to 6 bases, leaving 8 bases not matched to a gene. Germline V lookup: CDR1 SGHTA, CDR2 FQGNSA. Incomplete CDR3 DNA: TGTGCCAGCAGCTCGTCCGGGACAGGTTCCAATGAG. Protein sequence: CASSSSGTGSNE. The whole CDR3 is CASSSSGTGSNEQFF. The entire variable domain, with the rest obtained from reference TRBV7-2 and TRBJ2-1, is as follows: GAGVSQSPSNKVTEKGKDVELRCDPISGHTALYWYRQSLGQGLEFLIYFQGNSAPDKSGLPSDRFSAERTGGSVSTLTIQRTQQEDSAVYLCASSSSGTGSNEQFFGPGTRLTVL.